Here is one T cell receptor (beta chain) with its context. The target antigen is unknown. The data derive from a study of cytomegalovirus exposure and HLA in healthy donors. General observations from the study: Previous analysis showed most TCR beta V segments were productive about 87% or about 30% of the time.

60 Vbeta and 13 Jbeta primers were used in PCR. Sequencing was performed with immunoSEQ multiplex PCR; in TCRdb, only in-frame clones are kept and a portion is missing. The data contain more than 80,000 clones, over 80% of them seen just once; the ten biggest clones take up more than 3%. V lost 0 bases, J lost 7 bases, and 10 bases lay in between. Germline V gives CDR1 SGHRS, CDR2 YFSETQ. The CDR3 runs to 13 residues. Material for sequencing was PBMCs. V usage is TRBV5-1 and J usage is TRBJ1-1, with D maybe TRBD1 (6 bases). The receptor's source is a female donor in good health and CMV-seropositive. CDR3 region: CASSLGTVNEAFF. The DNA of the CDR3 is TGCGCCAGCAGCTTGGGGACAGTGAATGAAGCTTTCTTT. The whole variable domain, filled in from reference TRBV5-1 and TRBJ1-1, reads KAGVTQTPRYLIKTRGQQVTLSCSPISGHRSVSWYQQTPGQGLQFLFEYFSETQRNKGNFPGRFSGRQFSNSRSEMNVSTLELGDSALYLCASSLGTVNEAFFGQGTRLTVV.